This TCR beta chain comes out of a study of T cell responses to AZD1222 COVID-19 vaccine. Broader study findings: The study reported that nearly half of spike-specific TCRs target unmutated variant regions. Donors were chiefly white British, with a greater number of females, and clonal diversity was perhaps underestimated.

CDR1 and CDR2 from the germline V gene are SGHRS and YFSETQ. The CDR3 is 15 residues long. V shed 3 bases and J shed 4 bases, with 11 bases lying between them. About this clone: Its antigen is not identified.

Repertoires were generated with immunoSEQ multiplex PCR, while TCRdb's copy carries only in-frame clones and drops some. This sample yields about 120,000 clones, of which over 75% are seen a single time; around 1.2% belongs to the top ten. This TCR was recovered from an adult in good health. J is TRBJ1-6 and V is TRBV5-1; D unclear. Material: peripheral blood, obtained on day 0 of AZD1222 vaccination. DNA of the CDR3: TGCGCCAGCAGCTCCGGACCCCTTTATAATTCACCCCTCCACTTT. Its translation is CASSSGPLYNSPLHF.